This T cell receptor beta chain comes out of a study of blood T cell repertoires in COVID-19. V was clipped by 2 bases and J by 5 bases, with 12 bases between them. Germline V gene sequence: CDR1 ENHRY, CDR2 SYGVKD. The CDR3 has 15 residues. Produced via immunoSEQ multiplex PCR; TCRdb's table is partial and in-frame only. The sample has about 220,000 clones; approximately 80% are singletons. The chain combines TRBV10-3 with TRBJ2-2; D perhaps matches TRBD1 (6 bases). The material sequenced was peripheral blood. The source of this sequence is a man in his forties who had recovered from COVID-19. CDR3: CAISETSTGTGELFF. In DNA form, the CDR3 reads TGTGCCATCAGTGAGACCTCGACAGGTACCGGGGAGCTGTTTTTT.